This entry features one T cell receptor beta chain sequence. The antigen is not known. The data derive from a study of shared clonotypes between healthy human individuals. Overall study: Per donor, three plates held CD4 naive cells, three held CD4 memory, two held CD8 naive and one held CD8 memory.

The repertoire was sequenced with immunoSEQ multiplex PCR; TCRdb's copy has only in-frame clones and lacks some. The sample comprises 2,100,000 or so clones, nearly 97% of which are singletons, and roughly 0.13% rests with the top ten. The CDR3 extends over 15 amino acids. With 2 bases removed from V and 1 base from J, the gap between germline ends came to 11 bases. Looked up from germline, CDR1 is SGHAT and CDR2 is FQDESV (reference sequence). Overall study results and limits: Naive subsets usually exceeded memory subsets in estimated richness. Naive CD4 clonotypes overlapped across several donors at roughly 5.1%.

The sample taken for sequencing was naive CD4+ T cells sorted from blood. Subset meaning: CD45RA+ positively selected. The chain is built from TRBV11-1 and TRBJ2-5; D unresolved. This TCR was sampled from a man aged 18 to 29 in good health. This CDR3 reads CASSLSDWGQETQYF. The CDR3 DNA is TGTGCCAGCAGCTTATCCGACTGGGGCCAAGAGACCCAGTACTTC.